The 30 T cell receptor beta chains given below trace back to one sample, sequenced in a study of blood T cells in healthy people across ages. Primed by a sample-barcoded 5' primer and a J-beta primer mix, a second PCR proceeded for 7 to 11 cycles. Using its own MiXCR run on the 5' RACE reads, TCRdb lists one record per CDR3 protein. Among 1.5 million to 2 million distinct CDR3 sequences listed, roughly 30% were seen once. The sequencing input was blood. The receptors derive from a woman aged 25 to 39 in good health.

The V and J genes are TRBV10-3 and TRBJ2-1, with D perhaps matching TRBD2 (7 bases). From germline, CDR1 is ENHRY and CDR2 SYGVKD. Trimming left V 11 bases short and J 3 bases short, with 17 bases between. The CDR3 runs to 14 residues. CDR3 protein: CASRGQRGYNEQFF. CDR3 DNA sequence: TGTGCCTCCCGGGGGCAGCGGGGCTACAATGAGCAGTTCTTC.

The chain has TRBV6-1 and TRBJ1-1; no clear D gene. Trimming took off 6 bases at V and 1 base at J, with 9 bases between the two ends. CDR1 is MNHNS and CDR2 is SASEGT in the germline V gene. There are 13 residues in the CDR3. This chain's CDR3 is CASSASRNTEAFF. The CDR3 nucleotides are TGTGCCAGCAGCGCCTCTAGGAACACTGAAGCTTTCTTT.

This chain uses TRBV3-1 with TRBJ1-2; the D is unclear. The V and J ends lost 1 base and 4 bases respectively, with 16 bases between them. Germline V lookup: CDR1 LGHDT, CDR2 YNNKEL (reference sequence). There are 16 residues in the CDR3. CDR3: CASSQGGLGDSYGYTF. In DNA, the CDR3 is TGTGCCAGCAGCCAAGGGGGTCTGGGAGATAGCTATGGCTACACCTTC.

The J gene is TRBJ1-1, the V gene TRBV12-3 or TRBV12-4; 10 positions match TRBD1. The CDR3 is 16 residues long. With V trimmed by 2 bases and J by 1 base, 4 bases remained unmatched. The CDR3 coding sequence is TGTGCCAGCAGTTTACGGACAGGGGGAAGGAACACTGAAGCTTTCTTT. Protein product: CASSLRTGGRNTEAFF.

V and J are TRBV25-1 and TRBJ2-5; D call uncertain. Trimming pared 3 bases from V and 5 bases from J, leaving 16 bases between. CDR3 length equals 15 residues. CDR1 and CDR2 (germline): MGHDK, SYGVNS. The CDR3 bases are TGTGCCAGCAGTGACTTCCTAGGGTCGGGTGAGACCCAGTACTTC. As protein: CASSDFLGSGETQYF.

This sequence joins TRBV18 and TRBJ1-2, with 7 nucleotides matching TRBD1. CDR3 length: 15 residues. Germline values: CDR1 KGHSH, CDR2 LQKENI. The J segment lost 5 bases and the V segment lost 3 bases, leaving 9 bases of the junction unmatched. This chain's CDR3 is CASSPGTAQLYGYTF. The CDR3 region has the DNA TGTGCCAGCTCACCTGGGACAGCCCAACTTTATGGCTACACCTTC.

The J gene is TRBJ1-5, the V gene TRBV7-6, with D uncertain. Trimming took off 5 bases at V and 0 bases at J, with 20 bases between the two ends. Germline values: CDR1 SGHVS, CDR2 FNYEAQ. The CDR3 has 18 amino acids. The CDR3 loop is CASSEGGRKVYSNQPQHF. CDR3 coding DNA: TGTGCCAGCAGCGAAGGAGGGAGGAAAGTATATAGCAATCAGCCCCAGCATTTT. Filled out from reference TRBV7-6 and TRBJ1-5, the complete variable domain reads GAGVSQSPRYKVTKRGQDVALRCDPISGHVSLYWYRQALGQGPEFLTYFNYEAQQDKSGLPNDRFSAERPEGSISTLTIQRTEQRDSAMYRCASSEGGRKVYSNQPQHFGDGTRLSIL.

This clonotype was found a few times. The rearrangement links TRBV25-1 to TRBJ1-6, with TRBD1 matching 8 bases. Trimming removed 5 bases from V and 5 bases from J; junction bases left unmatched: 5. The CDR3 has 15 residues. From germline, CDR1 is MGHDK and CDR2 SYGVNS. The CDR3, as DNA: TGTGCCAGCAGTTCCTCGACAGGGGATAATTCACCCCTCCACTTT. It encodes CASSSSTGDNSPLHF.

The genes are TRBV28 and TRBJ1-2; no firm D call. The V end lost 1 base, the J end lost 5 bases, and 20 bases lay between the germline ends. This CDR3 comprises 17 residues. The germline gives CDR1 MDHEN, CDR2 SYDVKM. CDR3 amino acids: CASSLLGLGSSGYGYTF. The CDR3, as DNA: TGTGCCAGCAGTTTATTGGGCCTAGGCTCTTCTGGATATGGCTACACCTTC.

The V and J genes are TRBV7-9 and TRBJ2-1; D gene uncertain. This CDR3 is built from 13 residues. Trimming took off 3 bases at V and 6 bases at J, with 9 bases between the two ends. The germline gives CDR1 SEHNR, CDR2 FQNEAQ (reference sequence). CDR3 sequence (DNA): TGTGCCAGCAGCTTTTCAGGCCCCAATGAGCAGTTCTTC. This translates into CASSFSGPNEQFF.

The rearrangement uses TRBV12-3 or TRBV12-4 and TRBJ2-1; 7 nucleotides line up with TRBD2. J gave up 3 bases and V 5 bases, and 10 bases lay outside the gene matches. This CDR3 spans 16 amino acids. CDR3 in DNA: TGTGCCAGCAGTCGCGGCGCGGGAGTGGTCTACAATGAGCAGTTCTTC. It specifies CASSRGAGVVYNEQFF.

The J gene is TRBJ2-3, the V gene TRBV5-1; TRBD2 might be the D (8 bases). The CDR3 length is 17 residues. V shed 7 bases and J shed 0 bases, with 21 bases lying between them. Germline V gene data show CDR1 as SGHRS and CDR2 as YFSETQ. The CDR3 protein is CASRRGLAGISTDTQYF. The CDR3 DNA is TGCGCCAGCCGGAGGGGGCTAGCGGGTATCAGCACAGATACGCAGTATTTT.

The sample holds a few counts of this clonotype. The CDR3 reads CASSPRDRAEQYF. CDR3 nucleotide sequence: TGTGCCAGCTCACCAAGGGACAGGGCCGAGCAGTACTTC. This chain uses TRBV18 with TRBJ2-5; 9 bases line up with TRBD1. The last part of the DNA fits TRBJ2-7 better; the J call may be wrong. The germline V gene encodes CDR1 KGHSH and CDR2 LQKENI. The CDR3 spans 13 residues.

Points on this clonotype: One end of the junction fails to match germline, which may point to a read error. The rearrangement joins TRBV12-3 or TRBV12-4 to TRBJ2-3, with D maybe TRBD1 (6 bases). This CDR3 has 12 amino acids. CDR3 sequence (DNA): TGTGCCTCAGCAGAGAGGACAGATACGGAGTATTTT. As protein: CASAERTDTEYF.

This clonotype appeared a single time. V usage is TRBV20-1 and J usage is TRBJ1-2; 8 positions agree with TRBD1. Trimming took 2 bases from V and 4 from J; bases not matched to a gene: 6. This CDR3 has 14 residues. The V gene's germline CDR1 is DFQATT and CDR2 SNEGSKA (reference sequence). The CDR3: CSARIGTGTYGYTF. The DNA for the CDR3 is TGCAGTGCTAGAATTGGGACAGGCACCTATGGCTACACCTTC.

The V and J genes are TRBV10-1 and TRBJ2-1, with 9 bases fitting TRBD1. Losses at the gene ends were 2 bases for V and 9 bases for J; bases not matched to a gene: 8. The length of the CDR3 is 15 residues. Germline V gene lookup returns CDR1 WNHNN and CDR2 SYGVQD (reference sequence). This CDR3 reads CASSELGQGWVEQFF. The CDR3 DNA is TGCGCCAGCAGTGAGCTCGGACAGGGGTGGGTTGAGCAGTTCTTC.

A word on this clonotype: Relative to the germline gene, one junction end is altered; a read error may explain this. This chain links TRBV4-2 with TRBJ2-1, with D perhaps matching TRBD2 (6 bases). Per the germline V gene, CDR1 is LGHNA and CDR2 is YNFKEQ. This CDR3 is built from 14 residues. CDR3 nucleotides: TGTGCCAACAGCCAACCTAGCGCGGGTGACGAGCAGTTCTTC. Its protein is CANSQPSAGDEQFF.

This clonotype was detected only a few times. The chain employs TRBV11-2 and TRBJ2-5; 7 bases align to TRBD1. The CDR3 totals 15 residues. After removal of 5 bases from V and 7 bases from J, the junction contained 13 bases not matched to a gene. Germline V gene data show CDR1 as SGHAT and CDR2 as FQNNGV. The DNA for the CDR3 is TGTGCCAGCAGCACTTACAGGGGTCGGTCGTGGACCCAGTACTTC. This encodes CASSTYRGRSWTQYF.

The chain joins TRBV20-1 to TRBJ2-2; 10 bases align to TRBD1. CDR1 and CDR2 from the germline V gene are DFQATT and SNEGSKA (reference sequence). The J segment lost 7 bases and the V segment lost 4 bases, leaving 9 bases of the junction unmatched. The CDR3 extends over 15 amino acids. CDR3 sequence: CSATRDRGLVGELFF. The CDR3 nucleotides read TGCAGTGCTACCCGGGACAGGGGTTTGGTCGGGGAGCTGTTTTTT.

This clonotype was detected many times. The genes are TRBV20-1 and TRBJ2-7; the D gene is possibly TRBD1 (5 bases). The CDR3 is made up of 12 amino acids. V was shortened by 5 bases and J by 3 bases, with 11 bases between the two germline ends. The germline gives CDR1 DFQATT, CDR2 SNEGSKA (reference sequence). The CDR3 DNA is TGCAGTGCTCCCGACAGTCACTACGAGCAGTACTTC. This encodes CSAPDSHYEQYF.

This clonotype was observed a handful of times. V usage is TRBV18 and J usage is TRBJ2-3, with TRBD2 matching over 11 bases. The CDR3 contains 17 residues. Germline CDR1 is KGHSH and CDR2 is LQKENI. Germline trimming cut 0 bases from V and 3 bases from J; bases unmatched to any gene: 5. The CDR3 here is CASSPPLLAGDTDTQYF. CDR3 sequence (DNA): TGTGCCAGCTCACCACCTTTACTAGCGGGAGATACAGATACGCAGTATTTT.

This clonotype was observed a few times. V and J are TRBV27 and TRBJ1-5; 7 positions match TRBD1. The CDR3 loop spans 15 amino acids. The germline CDR1 and CDR2 sequences are MNHEY and SMNVEV (reference sequence). V trimming: 3 bases; J trimming: 1 base; junction bases outside the gene matches: 3. This CDR3 reads CASSFTTGSNQPQHF. The CDR3 DNA is TGTGCCAGCAGTTTCACGACAGGGAGCAATCAGCCCCAGCATTTT.

V usage is TRBV15 and J usage is TRBJ2-4; D gene uncertain. The J call may be faulty, since TRBJ2-5 better matches the DNA end. CDR3 size: 13 residues. CDR1 LNHNV and CDR2 YYDKDF come from the germline V gene (reference sequence). Here the CDR3 reads CATSRASGETQYF. The CDR3 coding sequence is TGTGCCACCAGCAGAGCCAGTGGAGAGACCCAGTACTTC.

The rearrangement uses TRBV29-1 and TRBJ1-3, with D uncertain. Per germline, CDR1 SQVTM and CDR2 ANQGSEA. The length of the CDR3 is 13 residues. V was shortened by 1 base and J by 0 bases, with 4 bases between the two germline ends. The CDR3 loop is CSVEGYSGNTIYF. The CDR3 coding sequence is TGCAGCGTTGAAGGTTACTCTGGAAACACCATATATTTT.

On this clonotype: The conserved final phenylalanine or tryptophan is absent from the CDR3, which likely points to a read error. This chain connects TRBV29-1 to TRBJ2-3; TRBD2 agrees at 9 bases. The germline gives CDR1 SQVTM, CDR2 ANQGSEA. Trimming removed 5 bases from V and 2 bases from J; junction bases left unmatched: 5. This CDR3 has 14 amino acids. This CDR3 reads CSVTLAGVTDTQYC. CDR3 in DNA: TGCAGCGTTACCTTAGCGGGAGTCACAGATACGCAGTATTGT.

There are many counts of this clonotype. The CDR3 loop is CASSFQGANTDTQYF. The CDR3 DNA follows: TGTGCCAGCAGCTTTCAGGGGGCGAACACAGATACGCAGTATTTT. This sequence joins TRBV7-2 and TRBJ2-3; TRBD1 matches 8 bases. CDR3 length: 15 amino acids. J lost 2 bases, V lost 3 bases, and 4 bases had no gene match. The germline gives CDR1 SGHTA, CDR2 FQGNSA.

The J gene is TRBJ2-4, the V gene TRBV10-2; 9 bases are a match to TRBD1. The end of the DNA fits TRBJ2-5 better, so the J call may be wrong. The CDR3 is 16 amino acids. Germline CDR1 reads WSHSY; CDR2 reads SAAADI. CDR3 sequence reads: CASSERDRQGGKTQYF. Here the CDR3 DNA reads TGCGCCAGCAGTGAGCGAGACAGACAGGGGGGAAAGACCCAGTACTTC.

This clonotype was seen a few times. The CDR3 loop reads CSARTLRGGNTDTQYF. The DNA for the CDR3 is TGCAGTGCTAGGACCCTAAGGGGGGGGAACACAGATACGCAGTATTTT. The chain carries TRBV20-1 and TRBJ2-3, with D possibly matching TRBD2 (7 bases). The CDR3 is 16 amino acids. Per germline, CDR1 DFQATT and CDR2 SNEGSKA (reference sequence). Trimming took off 3 bases at V and 2 bases at J, with 18 bases between the two ends.

This clonotype was seen a few times. The rearrangement joins TRBV3-1 to TRBJ2-3; D is unclear. In germline, CDR1 is LGHDT, CDR2 YNNKEL (reference sequence). Trimming pared 3 bases from V and 7 bases from J, leaving 8 bases between. The CDR3 sequence is 12 residues long. The CDR3 nucleotides are TGTGCCAGCAGCCACAGACGAAATACGCAGTATTTT. Amino acids: CASSHRRNTQYF.

This sequence joins TRBV7-3 and TRBJ2-3, with TRBD2 matching over 8 bases. V lost 4 bases, J lost 2 bases, and 8 bases stayed unmatched. This CDR3 spans 16 amino acids. Looked up from germline, CDR1 is SGHTA and CDR2 is FQGTGA. The CDR3 bases are TGTGCCAGCAGCTCCCACGGGAGGGGGGTCACAGATACGCAGTATTTT. It specifies CASSSHGRGVTDTQYF.